A selection of T cell receptor beta chains follows, all from one sample in a study of shared clonotypes between healthy human individuals. Data came from immunoSEQ multiplex PCR; TCRdb stores just in-frame clones and leaves some out. The table has approximately 2,000,000 clones, just under 95% seen once. The sample comprised naive CD4+ T cells from PBMCs. These receptors came from a young man in good health. Some clones in this sample may be carry-over from other donors' samples. CDR3s include the opening cysteine and the closing phenylalanine or tryptophan. A D gene is named only where the DNA matches it firmly. Size tells how often a clone was seen (once, few, many) or the class of an expanded clone, and some rows leave it out.

V gene: TRBV9; D gene: TRBD1; clone size: .; J gene: TRBJ2-1; CDR3 DNA: TGTGCCAGCAGCGTAGCGACAGGGAGCTACAATGAGCAGTTCTTC; CDR3 protein: CASSVATGSYNEQFF
V gene: TRBV14; D gene: .; clone size: .; J gene: TRBJ2-3; CDR3 DNA: TGTGCCAGCAGCCGAGGGGATACGCAGTATTTT; CDR3 protein: CASSRGDTQYF
V gene: TRBV6-6; D gene: TRBD1; clone size: .; J gene: TRBJ1-3; CDR3 DNA: TGTGCCAGCAGGCAAACCGGGACAGGAGGAAACACCATATATTTT; CDR3 protein: CASRQTGTGGNTIYF
V gene: TRBV10-3; D gene: .; clone size: .; J gene: TRBJ2-7; CDR3 DNA: TGCGTACTTAGCGGATGCGAGCAGTACTTC; CDR3 protein: CVLSGCEQYF
V gene: TRBV7-9; D gene: .; clone size: .; J gene: TRBJ2-7; CDR3 DNA: TGTGCCAGCAGCTTAGCGGAGGGCATCCACTACGAGCAGTACTTC; CDR3 protein: CASSLAEGIHYEQYF
V gene: TRBV9; D gene: .; clone size: .; J gene: TRBJ2-1; CDR3 DNA: TGTGCCAGCAGCCAAGACTGGGTTAGGAATGAGCAGTTCTTC; CDR3 protein: CASSQDWVRNEQFF
V gene: TRBV5-1; D gene: TRBD2; clone size: .; J gene: TRBJ2-1; CDR3 DNA: TGCGCCAGCAGCTTGGAACTAGCGCCCGGATTCAATGAGCAGTTCTTC; CDR3 protein: CASSLELAPGFNEQFF
V gene: TRBV6-5; D gene: .; clone size: .; J gene: TRBJ2-1; CDR3 DNA: TGTGCCAGCAGATACCCTAGGGTCCCCCAGGGCAATGAGCAGTTCTTC; CDR3 protein: CASRYPRVPQGNEQFF
V gene: TRBV7-3; D gene: TRBD1; clone size: .; J gene: TRBJ1-3; CDR3 DNA: TGTGCCAGCAGCAAGACAGGGGGCTCTGGAAACACCATATATTTT; CDR3 protein: CASSKTGGSGNTIYF
V gene: TRBV28; D gene: .; clone size: .; J gene: TRBJ2-1; CDR3 DNA: TGTGCCAGCACCCGGAGAGCCTCAAGCTCCTACAATGAGCAGTTCTTC; CDR3 protein: CASTRRASSSYNEQFF
V gene: TRBV6-6; D gene: .; clone size: .; J gene: TRBJ1-5; CDR3 DNA: TGTGCCAGCTCCGGGGATGCAGGGGGCAATCAGCCCCAGCATTTT; CDR3 protein: CASSGDAGGNQPQHF
V gene: TRBV28; D gene: .; clone size: .; J gene: TRBJ1-4; CDR3 DNA: TGTGCCAGCAGTACTTTAACTGAAAAACTGTTTTTT; CDR3 protein: CASSTLTEKLFF
V gene: TRBV5-6; D gene: .; clone size: .; J gene: TRBJ1-3; CDR3 DNA: TGTGCCAGCAGCCTGCCCCGACAGACTTCCAGTGGAAACACCATATATTTT; CDR3 protein: CASSLPRQTSSGNTIYF
V gene: TRBV7-7; D gene: .; clone size: .; J gene: TRBJ2-7; CDR3 DNA: TGTGCCAGCAGCCCGCGCCCAGGGGCGGCCCTAGTGGAGCAGTACTTC; CDR3 protein: CASSPRPGAALVEQYF
V gene: TRBV29-1; D gene: TRBD1; clone size: .; J gene: TRBJ1-5; CDR3 DNA: TGCAGCGTTTCGACAGGGGGGGCCCAGCATTTT; CDR3 protein: CSVSTGGAQHF
V gene: TRBV18; D gene: .; clone size: .; J gene: TRBJ2-7; CDR3 DNA: TGTGCCAGCTCACCACCGGGACTCTACTACGAGCAGTACTTC; CDR3 protein: CASSPPGLYYEQYF
V gene: TRBV5-4; D gene: .; clone size: few; J gene: TRBJ1-1; CDR3 DNA: TGTGCCAGCAGCGTGGACCGGGGCACTGAAGCTTTCTTT; CDR3 protein: CASSVDRGTEAFF
V gene: TRBV5-1; D gene: TRBD1; clone size: .; J gene: TRBJ1-4; CDR3 DNA: TGCGCCAGCAGCGAGGACAGGGGAGGAAAACTGTTTTTT; CDR3 protein: CASSEDRGGKLFF
V gene: TRBV7-2; D gene: .; clone size: once; J gene: TRBJ2-3; CDR3 DNA: TGTGCCAGCAGCCGAGGGAGCACAGATACGCAGTATTTT; CDR3 protein: CASSRGSTDTQYF
V gene: TRBV19; D gene: .; clone size: few; J gene: TRBJ1-1; CDR3 DNA: TGTGCCAGTATTCCAGGCGACAGCTGGAACACTGAAGCTTTCTTT; CDR3 protein: CASIPGDSWNTEAFF
V gene: TRBV6-6; D gene: TRBD1; clone size: .; J gene: TRBJ1-3; CDR3 DNA: TGTGCCAGCAGTTACGGGACAGAAACCTCTGGAAACACCATATATTTT; CDR3 protein: CASSYGTETSGNTIYF
V gene: TRBV7-9; D gene: TRBD1; clone size: .; J gene: TRBJ1-2; CDR3 DNA: TGTGCCAGCAGCTTCCGGGACAGAGATTATGGCTACACCTTC; CDR3 protein: CASSFRDRDYGYTF
V gene: TRBV29-1; D gene: TRBD2; clone size: .; J gene: TRBJ2-1; CDR3 DNA: TGCAGCGTTGGTACCCCTAGAACTAGCGGGAGGGCCGGTGAGCAGTTCTTC; CDR3 protein: CSVGTPRTSGRAGEQFF
V gene: TRBV6-6; D gene: .; clone size: .; J gene: TRBJ2-7; CDR3 DNA: TGTGCCAGCAGTTACTCGTATCCGGCAACCTACGAGCAGTACTTC; CDR3 protein: CASSYSYPATYEQYF
V gene: TRBV18; D gene: .; clone size: .; J gene: TRBJ2-2; CDR3 DNA: TGTGCCAGCTCACTTACCCGGGACGCCGCGAACACCGGGGAGCTGTTTTTT; CDR3 protein: CASSLTRDAANTGELFF
V gene: TRBV5-1; D gene: TRBD1; clone size: .; J gene: TRBJ1-2; CDR3 DNA: TGCGCCAGTACTCTGACAGGGGGCCTCAACTATGGCTACACCTTC; CDR3 protein: CASTLTGGLNYGYTF
V gene: TRBV6-5; D gene: .; clone size: .; J gene: TRBJ2-7; CDR3 DNA: TGTGCCAGCCGTGGGACGGGTAGGGGGGAGCAGTACTTC; CDR3 protein: CASRGTGRGEQYF
V gene: TRBV7-9; D gene: TRBD2; clone size: once; J gene: TRBJ2-1; CDR3 DNA: TGTGCCAGCAGCTTGCCCCCGGGACTAGCGTCGTACAATGAGCAGTTCTTC; CDR3 protein: CASSLPPGLASYNEQFF
V gene: TRBV29-1; D gene: .; clone size: few; J gene: TRBJ1-5; CDR3 DNA: TGCAGCGTTAAGGACCCCAATCAGCCCCAGCATTTT; CDR3 protein: CSVKDPNQPQHF
V gene: TRBV18; D gene: .; clone size: .; J gene: TRBJ1-2; CDR3 DNA: TGTGCCAGCTCACCCCTAGAAGGAAACTATGGCTACACCTTC; CDR3 protein: CASSPLEGNYGYTF
V gene: TRBV25-1; D gene: .; clone size: .; J gene: TRBJ2-2; CDR3 DNA: TGTGCCAGCAGTGAAGGGCGGTGGACCGGGGAGCTGTTTTTT; CDR3 protein: CASSEGRWTGELFF
V gene: TRBV5-1; D gene: TRBD1; clone size: .; J gene: TRBJ2-5; CDR3 DNA: TGCGCCAGCAGCTCGACCGGGACAGGGGGAGAGACCCAGTACTTC; CDR3 protein: CASSSTGTGGETQYF
V gene: TRBV19; D gene: .; clone size: .; J gene: TRBJ2-1; CDR3 DNA: TGTGCCAGTTCGCGTGACGCCTACAATGAGCAGTTCTTC; CDR3 protein: CASSRDAYNEQFF
V gene: TRBV4-2; D gene: TRBD2; clone size: .; J gene: TRBJ2-3; CDR3 DNA: TGTGCCAGCGTTTCGACTAGCGGGACCACAGATACGCAGTATTTT; CDR3 protein: CASVSTSGTTDTQYF
V gene: TRBV4-1; D gene: TRBD1; clone size: .; J gene: TRBJ1-3; CDR3 DNA: TGCGCCAGCAGCCCGGCGGGGACAGGGGCTGGAAACACCATATATTTT; CDR3 protein: CASSPAGTGAGNTIYF
V gene: TRBV5-1; D gene: .; clone size: few; J gene: TRBJ2-3; CDR3 DNA: TGCGCCAGCAGCTTGGATCCCACAGATACGCAGTATTTT; CDR3 protein: CASSLDPTDTQYF
V gene: TRBV4-2; D gene: .; clone size: .; J gene: TRBJ2-2; CDR3 DNA: TGTGCCAGCAGCCAAGATCAACTAGCTAGCGGGGAGCTGTTTTTT; CDR3 protein: CASSQDQLASGELFF
V gene: TRBV30; D gene: .; clone size: .; J gene: TRBJ2-2; CDR3 DNA: TGTGCCTGGAGTGTACCAGGGCAGGGGGGGAACACCGGGGAGCTGTTTTTT; CDR3 protein: CAWSVPGQGGNTGELFF
V gene: TRBV6-6; D gene: .; clone size: .; J gene: TRBJ2-5; CDR3 DNA: TGTGCCAGCAGGGACTCTACAAAGGGGTACCAAGAGACCCAGTACTTC; CDR3 protein: CASRDSTKGYQETQYF
V gene: TRBV7-2; D gene: TRBD2; clone size: .; J gene: TRBJ2-3; CDR3 DNA: TGTGCCAGCAGCTTTTTGGGGACTAGCGGGATTGTGGATACGCAGTATTTT; CDR3 protein: CASSFLGTSGIVDTQYF
V gene: TRBV6-6; D gene: .; clone size: once; J gene: TRBJ2-3; CDR3 DNA: TGTGCCAGCAGTTCGTTTTCTAGCGCCTCGGGGGATACGCAGTATTTT; CDR3 protein: CASSSFSSASGDTQYF
V gene: TRBV5-4; D gene: .; clone size: .; J gene: TRBJ2-2; CDR3 DNA: TGTGCCAGCAGCTTACATTTCTCCACCGGGGAGCTGTTTTTT; CDR3 protein: CASSLHFSTGELFF
V gene: TRBV28; D gene: .; clone size: .; J gene: TRBJ1-4; CDR3 DNA: TGTGCCAGCAGTTTAATGGGACGGGGCACTAATGAAAAACTGTTTTTT; CDR3 protein: CASSLMGRGTNEKLFF
V gene: TRBV21-1; D gene: .; clone size: .; J gene: TRBJ2-5; CDR3 DNA: TGTGCCAGCAGCGAACAAGGACAGGGTTGGGAGACCCAGTACTTC; CDR3 protein: CASSEQGQGWETQYF
V gene: TRBV6-6; D gene: .; clone size: .; J gene: TRBJ1-3; CDR3 DNA: TGTGCCAGCAATTTACGCGGGGAGACTGGAAACACCATATATTTT; CDR3 protein: CASNLRGETGNTIYF
V gene: TRBV6-4; D gene: TRBD2; clone size: .; J gene: TRBJ2-7; CDR3 DNA: TGTGCCAGCAGTAACCTCGGGAGGGCCACCTACGAGCAGTACTTC; CDR3 protein: CASSNLGRATYEQYF
V gene: TRBV25-1; D gene: TRBD2; clone size: .; J gene: TRBJ2-3; CDR3 DNA: TGTGCCAGCAGTGCCTACGGGACTAGCAGTAGCACAGATACGCAGTATTTT; CDR3 protein: CASSAYGTSSSTDTQYF
V gene: TRBV27; D gene: TRBD1; clone size: .; J gene: TRBJ2-7; CDR3 DNA: TGTGCCAGCAGTGTCGACGGGACAGGCTCAAGGTGGGGGAGCTCCTACGAGCAGTACTTC; CDR3 protein: CASSVDGTGSRWGSSYEQYF
V gene: TRBV28; D gene: .; clone size: .; J gene: TRBJ1-1; CDR3 DNA: TGTGCCAGCAGTTCTCTCTCGCCCATGAACACTGAAGCTTTCTTT; CDR3 protein: CASSSLSPMNTEAFF
V gene: TRBV18; D gene: .; clone size: .; J gene: TRBJ1-2; CDR3 DNA: TGTGCCAGCTCACCAGGTGGGGACTATGGCTACACCTTC; CDR3 protein: CASSPGGDYGYTF
V gene: TRBV10-3; D gene: .; clone size: .; J gene: TRBJ2-5; CDR3 DNA: TGTGCCATCAGTGAAGCAGAGTATAGGGAGACCCAGTACTTC; CDR3 protein: CAISEAEYRETQYF
V gene: TRBV5-6; D gene: .; clone size: .; J gene: TRBJ1-6; CDR3 DNA: TGTGCCAGCATGGGTGATAATTCACCCCTCCACTTT; CDR3 protein: CASMGDNSPLHF
V gene: TRBV27; D gene: TRBD2; clone size: once; J gene: TRBJ2-3; CDR3 DNA: TGTGCCAGCAGCGCGGGACTAGCGGGAGTTAGGACGCAGTATTTT; CDR3 protein: CASSAGLAGVRTQYF
V gene: TRBV6-1; D gene: .; clone size: .; J gene: TRBJ2-7; CDR3 DNA: TGTGCCAGTACAGGGGACTACTACGAGCAGTACTTC; CDR3 protein: CASTGDYYEQYF
V gene: TRBV25-1; D gene: .; clone size: .; J gene: TRBJ2-3; CDR3 DNA: TGTGCCAGCAGTCAGCTTCTTCCCACAGATACGCAGTATTTT; CDR3 protein: CASSQLLPTDTQYF